What follows are 28 T cell receptor beta chains derived from one specimen sequenced in a study of response to subunit inactivated influenza vaccine. TCRdb recomputed calls from the RT-PCR reads with MiXCR, one row per CDR3 protein. The sample includes 650,000 to 800,000 distinct CDR3 sequences, approximately 17% of them seen just once. The sequences come from PBMCs from blood, collected around 5 days after vaccination. The origin of the receptors is a man aged 50-60 years who received an inactivated influenza vaccine.

The V and J genes are TRBV5-1 and TRBJ2-5, with 11 bases lining up with TRBD2. Germline loops: CDR1 SGHRS, CDR2 YFSETQ. Trimming cost V 2 bases and J 5 bases; bases outside gene matches: 8. There are 16 residues in the CDR3. As DNA, the CDR3 is TGCGCCAGCAGCTTAGGGGCTAGCGGGAGGTTGGAGACCCAGTACTTC. Its translation: CASSLGASGRLETQYF. Full variable domain (outside the CDR3, taken from reference TRBV5-1 and TRBJ2-5): KAGVTQTPRYLIKTRGQQVTLSCSPISGHRSVSWYQQTPGQGLQFLFEYFSETQRNKGNFPGRFSGRQFSNSRSEMNVSTLELGDSALYLCASSLGASGRLETQYFGPGTRLLVL.

The chain links TRBV9 to TRBJ2-1; 7 bases fit TRBD2. After removal of 0 bases from V and 4 bases from J, the junction contained 4 bases not matched to a gene. CDR1 is SGDLS and CDR2 is YYNGEE in the germline V gene. The length of the CDR3 is 15 residues. The CDR3 reads CASSVAGLTYNEQFF. CDR3 nucleotides: TGTGCCAGCAGCGTAGCGGGACTAACGTACAATGAGCAGTTCTTC.

In this sample, this clonotype turned up a few times. V gene TRBV20-1 combines with J gene TRBJ2-2; 13 nucleotides align to TRBD2. The J segment lost 1 base and the V segment lost 3 bases, leaving 2 bases of the junction unmatched. The germline CDR1 and CDR2 sequences are DFQATT and SNEGSKA (reference sequence). The CDR3 runs to 16 residues. The CDR3 loop is CSARGLAGRNTGELFF. The CDR3 DNA reads as TGCAGTGCTAGGGGACTAGCGGGAAGGAACACCGGGGAGCTGTTTTTT.

There are a few counts of this clonotype. This chain links TRBV5-1 with TRBJ2-7; TRBD2 might be the D (7 bases). The germline V gene encodes CDR1 SGHRS and CDR2 YFSETQ. Between the trimmed V and J ends, which lost 1 base and 0 bases, there was a span of 14 bases. The CDR3 is made up of 16 amino acids. CDR3 sequence (DNA): TGCGCCAGCAGCTTGCCACAGGGAGGGAGCTCCTACGAGCAGTACTTC. Translating gives CASSLPQGGSSYEQYF.

This clonotype was counted only a few times. The chain employs TRBV4-2 and TRBJ2-5, with 9 bases matching TRBD2. V gave up 3 bases and J gave up 5 bases; unmatched junction bases: 4. The CDR3 is made up of 14 amino acids. Germline V gives CDR1 LGHNA, CDR2 YNFKEQ. The CDR3: CASSHGTSRETQYF. Written as DNA, the CDR3 is TGTGCCAGCAGCCACGGGACTAGCCGGGAGACCCAGTACTTC.

This clonotype turned up a few times. The chain recombines TRBV4-3 with TRBJ1-2, with D possibly being TRBD1 (5 bases). V dropped 4 bases and J dropped 7 bases, with 16 bases sitting between them. CDR3 length equals 14 residues. Germline CDR1 LGHNA, CDR2 YSLEER. In DNA form, the CDR3 reads TGCGCCAGCAGCCTCGCCGGGGGTTACCCTGGCTACACCTTC. This encodes CASSLAGGYPGYTF.

In this sample, this clonotype turned up many times. V gene TRBV5-6 combines with J gene TRBJ2-4; TRBD1 matches at 9 bases. Germline lookup yields CDR1 SGHDT and CDR2 YYEEEE. V dropped 2 bases and J dropped 4; count of bases not matched to a gene: 1. The CDR3 totals 14 residues. The CDR3 here is CASSFGQGKNIQYF. In DNA form, the CDR3 reads TGTGCCAGCAGCTTTGGACAGGGGAAAAACATTCAGTACTTC.

The CDR3, as DNA: TGTGCCAGCAGCTTCCCCTTTCGACAGCTTAGCACAGATACGCAGTATTTT. Translated, it gives CASSFPFRQLSTDTQYF. V and J are TRBV11-2 and TRBJ2-3, with D perhaps TRBD1 (5 bases). V lost 3 bases to trimming and J lost 0 bases, with 16 bases between them. This CDR3 is 17 amino acids long. Germline values: CDR1 SGHAT, CDR2 FQNNGV. The full variable domain, rest sourced from reference TRBV11-2 and TRBJ2-3, is EAGVAQSPRYKIIEKRQSVAFWCNPISGHATLYWYQQILGQGPKLLIQFQNNGVVDDSQLPKDRFSAERLKGVDSTLKIQPAKLEDSAVYLCASSFPFRQLSTDTQYFGPGTRLTVL.

There are many counts of this clonotype. V usage is TRBV12-3 or TRBV12-4 and J usage is TRBJ2-3; 11 nucleotides line up with TRBD1. The CDR3 is 16 amino acids. With 7 bases clipped from V and 4 bases from J, the junction kept 10 bases outside the gene matches. Here the CDR3 DNA reads TGTGCCAGCACCCAGGGGGGACAGGGGGTTGCAGATACGCAGTATTTT. The encoded protein is CASTQGGQGVADTQYF.

This clonotype was recorded a few times. The chain employs TRBV4-3 and TRBJ2-1, with 10 positions matching TRBD2. This CDR3 is built from 15 residues. Germline V gene sequence: CDR1 LGHNA, CDR2 YSLEER. V gave up 4 bases and J gave up 7 bases; unmatched junction bases: 7. The CDR3 here is CASSPILAGINEQFF. The CDR3 DNA reads TGCGCCAGCAGCCCCATACTAGCGGGAATAAATGAGCAGTTCTTC.

The chain couples TRBV24-1 to TRBJ2-1, with 7 bases identical to TRBD1. The V gene end was trimmed by 2 bases and the J gene end by 6 bases; junction bases not matched to a gene: 9. Germline loops: CDR1 KGHDR, CDR2 SFDVKD. The CDR3 is 16 residues long. The CDR3, as DNA: TGTGCCACCAGTGATTCCCCAGACAGGGTCGGCAATGAGCAGTTCTTC. Translating it yields CATSDSPDRVGNEQFF.

The chain recombines TRBV5-6 with TRBJ1-3; D not resolved. V was cut by 0 bases and J by 2 bases, with 6 bases left in between. This CDR3 has 14 residues. Germline CDR1 SGHDT, CDR2 YYEEEE. CDR3 amino acids: CASSLGPAGNTIYF. CDR3 DNA: TGTGCCAGCAGCTTGGGGCCAGCTGGAAACACCATATATTTT.

This CDR3 is CASSYRSTLAGVGEQYF. The CDR3 DNA is TGTGCCAGCAGTTACCGATCCACCTTAGCGGGAGTGGGGGAGCAGTACTTC. The chain joins TRBV6-5 to TRBJ2-7, with TRBD2 identical over 9 bases. The V gene end was trimmed by 2 bases and the J gene end by 7 bases; junction bases not matched to a gene: 15. There are 17 residues in the CDR3. From germline, CDR1 is MNHEY and CDR2 SVGAGI.

This chain connects TRBV29-1 to TRBJ2-5, with a tentative D call TRBD2 (5 bases). This CDR3 comprises 14 residues. V was pared by 3 bases and J by 3 bases, with 14 bases between. Germline V gene lookup returns CDR1 SQVTM and CDR2 ANQGSEA. CDR3 in DNA: TGCAGCGTTGACGAGGAGGTCGGGAAAGAGACCCAGTACTTC. It specifies CSVDEEVGKETQYF.

The chain recombines TRBV28 with TRBJ2-1; possibly TRBD2 for D (6 bases). Trimming pared 1 base from V and 0 bases from J, leaving 10 bases between. The CDR3 covers 16 residues. CDR1 is MDHEN, CDR2 SYDVKM, per germline. CDR3 protein: CASSLSAAGSYNEQFF. The CDR3 coding sequence is TGTGCCAGCAGTTTATCGGCAGCGGGCTCCTACAATGAGCAGTTCTTC.

This chain links TRBV7-2 with TRBJ2-1; D is perhaps TRBD1 or TRBD2 (5 bases each). Trimming removed 1 base from V and 7 bases from J, with 8 bases in between. This CDR3 has 13 amino acids. From germline, CDR1 is SGHTA and CDR2 FQGNSA. The CDR3 region is CASSLGRENEQFF. The DNA of the CDR3 is TGTGCCAGCAGCTTAGGCAGGGAGAATGAGCAGTTCTTC.

This chain joins TRBV11-2 and TRBJ1-6; D is ambiguous. Trimming stripped 0 bases from V and 4 bases from J, with 10 bases between. CDR1 is SGHAT, CDR2 FQNNGV, per germline. CDR3 length: 16 residues. The chain's CDR3 is CASSLDRGSYNSPLHF. As DNA, the CDR3 is TGTGCCAGCAGCTTAGATCGTGGATCTTATAATTCACCCCTCCACTTT.

This chain connects TRBV7-9 to TRBJ1-6; D gene unclear. The CDR3 is 12 residues long. Trimming took 4 bases from V and 9 from J, leaving 7 bases between them. In germline, CDR1 is SEHNR, CDR2 FQNEAQ (reference sequence). The CDR3 protein is CASSSTSSPLHF. DNA of the CDR3: TGTGCCAGCAGCTCTACCAGTTCACCCCTCCACTTT.

There are many counts of this clonotype. The chain carries TRBV20-1 and TRBJ1-4, with a weak D call TRBD1 (5 bases). Between the trimmed V and J ends, which lost 3 bases and 6 bases, there was a span of 14 bases. CDR1 and CDR2 (germline): DFQATT, SNEGSKA (reference sequence). The CDR3 covers 14 residues. The CDR3 DNA is TGCAGTGCTAGTTTGGGGGGATGGGATGAAAAACTGTTTTTT. It codes for CSASLGGWDEKLFF.

Many counts were recorded for this clonotype. The chain joins TRBV7-2 to TRBJ2-3; D ambiguous. The CDR3 totals 16 residues. Trimming pared 4 bases from V and 6 bases from J, leaving 20 bases between. In germline, CDR1 is SGHTA, CDR2 FQGNSA. As DNA, the CDR3 is TGTGCCAGCAGCTCGCAGCTTTTTTACGACATGGATACGCAGTATTTT. It codes for CASSSQLFYDMDTQYF.

This clonotype occurred a few times. The chain links TRBV12-3 or TRBV12-4 to TRBJ1-5; D gene unclear. Trimming took off 5 bases at V and 5 bases at J, with 13 bases between the two ends. This CDR3 has 14 residues. The CDR3 DNA reads TGTGCCAGCAGTAGTCCATCCTATTATCAGCCCCAGCATTTT. Protein: CASSSPSYYQPQHF.

This clonotype was seen at least ten times. This chain uses TRBV27 with TRBJ2-3; 12 bases are a match to TRBD2. There are 16 residues in the CDR3. The V and J ends lost 7 bases and 2 bases, in that order; junction bases with no gene match: 7. The germline V gene has CDR1 MNHEY and CDR2 SMNVEV (reference sequence). The CDR3: CASTPGLAGITDTQYF. CDR3 coding DNA: TGTGCCAGCACCCCTGGACTAGCGGGAATCACAGATACGCAGTATTTT.

The chain recombines TRBV12-3 or TRBV12-4 with TRBJ2-2, with 8 bases matching TRBD1. CDR3 size: 14 residues. Losses at the gene ends were 6 bases for V and 5 bases for J; bases not matched to a gene: 5. CDR3: CASRLQGATGELFF. CDR3 bases: TGTGCCAGCAGACTCCAGGGGGCGACCGGGGAGCTGTTTTTT.

There are many counts of this clonotype. The V and J genes are TRBV12-3 or TRBV12-4 and TRBJ2-7; D remains ambiguous. The germline V and J ends were trimmed by 7 bases and 0 bases, with 7 bases remaining between them. This CDR3 comprises 12 residues. The CDR3 sequence: CASTGASYEQYF. DNA for the CDR3: TGTGCCAGCACCGGCGCCTCCTACGAGCAGTACTTC.

A note on this clonotype: The junction differs from germline at one of its ends, possibly a read error. This sequence joins TRBV20-1 and TRBJ2-7, with 8 bases lining up with TRBD2. Germline V gene sequence: CDR1 DFQATT, CDR2 SNEGSKA (reference sequence). This CDR3 spans 15 amino acids. CDR3 nucleotides: TGCCGTGCTGGGAGGGGGAGCGGGAGCGATGACGAGCAGTACTTC. Translated: CRAGRGSGSDDEQYF.

CDR3 residues: CASSLALAKGEQYF. The CDR3, as DNA: TGCGCCAGCAGCTTGGCACTAGCAAAGGGCGAGCAGTACTTC. The chain combines TRBV5-1 with TRBJ2-7; possible D gene TRBD2, 6 bases. The length of the CDR3 is 14 residues. Germline V gives CDR1 SGHRS, CDR2 YFSETQ. V shed 0 bases and J shed 6 bases, with 13 bases lying between them.

At least ten counts were recorded for this clonotype. V usage is TRBV28 and J usage is TRBJ2-7, with 8 bases matching TRBD1. Germline CDR1 reads MDHEN; CDR2 reads SYDVKM. The ends lost 3 bases at V and 2 bases at J; junction bases unmatched: 6. The CDR3 runs to 15 residues. The CDR3 loop is CASSLAGTGTYEQYF. The CDR3 DNA follows: TGTGCCAGCAGTTTGGCCGGGACAGGAACCTACGAGCAGTACTTC.

The chain couples TRBV12-3 or TRBV12-4 to TRBJ2-1, with 11 bases matching TRBD2. Losses at the gene ends were 7 bases for V and 9 bases for J; bases not matched to a gene: 5. There are 13 residues in the CDR3. The CDR3 is CASNSGRGGEQFF. In nucleotides, the CDR3 is TGTGCCAGCAATAGCGGGAGGGGCGGTGAGCAGTTCTTC.